The 17 T cell receptor beta chains below all came from one sample that was sequenced in a study of T cell clonotyping in hematopoietic cell transplantation. As for time point: recipient sample about 28 days before transplant, after cytoreduction. The data were produced by immunoSEQ multiplex PCR, yet TCRdb's version contains in-frame clones alone and is incomplete. The table lists about 18,000 clones, 86% of them singletons. The sample consisted of peripheral blood mononuclear cells, taken before stem cell transplant. The receptors shown here come from a man aged 45 to 65 with acute myeloid leukemia. Some clones in this sample may be carry-over from other donors' samples.

V gene TRBV6-1 combines with J gene TRBJ1-1; TRBD1 matches at 9 bases. The length of the CDR3 is 11 residues. The ends lost 6 bases at V and 11 bases at J; junction bases unmatched: 4. CDR1 and CDR2 from the germline V gene are MNHNS and SASEGT. DNA of the CDR3: TGTGCCAGCAGAGCCGGGACAGGGGCTTTCTTT. This translates into CASRAGTGAFF.

The chain uses TRBV6-5 and TRBJ2-7; D not certain. The CDR3 is 14 residues long. V was cut by 0 bases and J by 3 bases, with 9 bases left in between. Germline CDR1 MNHEY, CDR2 SVGAGI. CDR3 sequence: CASSYSGWGYEQYF. The CDR3 DNA sequence: TGTGCCAGCAGTTACTCAGGGTGGGGCTACGAGCAGTACTTC.

V usage is TRBV5-4 and J usage is TRBJ2-7; 13 bases align to TRBD2. The germline gives CDR1 SGHNT, CDR2 YYREEE (reference sequence). With V trimmed by 7 bases and J by 0 bases, 10 bases remained unmatched. The CDR3 length is 17 residues. CDR3 protein: CASSSRTSGGSSYEQYF. CDR3 DNA sequence: TGTGCCAGCTCAAGCCGGACTAGCGGGGGAAGCTCCTACGAGCAGTACTTC.

The V and J genes are TRBV4-3 and TRBJ2-1; D is undetermined. The germline V and J ends were trimmed by 0 bases and 5 bases, with 5 bases remaining between them. The CDR3 length is 13 residues. The germline V gene encodes CDR1 LGHNA and CDR2 YSLEER. The CDR3 reads CASSQEVDNEQFF. CDR3 bases: TGCGCCAGCAGCCAAGAGGTGGACAATGAGCAGTTCTTC.

The CDR3 protein is CASSLYTTGNEQFF. As DNA, the CDR3 is TGTGCCAGCAGTTTGTACACCACGGGAAATGAGCAGTTCTTC. The V call is TRBV28, the J call TRBJ2-1, with a tentative D call TRBD2 (5 bases). Germline loops: CDR1 MDHEN, CDR2 SYDVKM. Trimming shortened V by 3 bases and J by 7 bases, and 13 bases separated the two germline ends. The CDR3 length is 14 residues.

This clone was counted a few times. The V gene is TRBV25-1, the J gene TRBJ1-2; D uncertain. CDR3 length: 11 amino acids. Trimming removed 5 bases from V and 8 bases from J, with 9 bases in between. The germline V gene encodes CDR1 MGHDK and CDR2 SYGVNS. CDR3 sequence reads: CASSTYGGYTF. For the CDR3, the DNA is TGTGCCAGCAGTACATACGGAGGCTACACCTTC.

The rearrangement links TRBV13 to TRBJ1-1; 9 positions agree with TRBD1. The CDR3 has 17 amino acids. The germline CDR1 and CDR2 sequences are PRHDT and FYEKMQ (reference sequence). The V gene end was trimmed by 5 bases and the J gene end by 3 bases; junction bases not matched to a gene: 13. The CDR3 DNA is TGTGCCAGCAGCCGAGGACAGGGGTTCGGGGGGGACACTGAAGCTTTCTTT. This translates into CASSRGQGFGGDTEAFF.

V gene TRBV30 combines with J gene TRBJ2-5, with unresolved D. The germline V gene has CDR1 GTSNPN and CDR2 SVGIG (reference sequence). The V end lost 0 bases, the J end lost 2 bases, and 4 bases lay between the germline ends. The CDR3 is made up of 12 amino acids. CDR3 sequence reads: CAWSVSQETQYF. CDR3 nucleotides: TGTGCCTGGAGTGTCTCTCAAGAGACCCAGTACTTC.

The chain combines TRBV27 with TRBJ1-1; D not certain. This CDR3 is built from 13 residues. In germline, CDR1 is MNHEY, CDR2 SMNVEV (reference sequence). V was pared by 3 bases and J by 1 base, with 6 bases between. The CDR3 coding sequence is TGTGCCAGCAGTTTCCTTCAGAACACTGAAGCTTTCTTT. This codes for CASSFLQNTEAFF.

The chain links TRBV29-1 to TRBJ2-3; 7 nucleotides agree with TRBD1. Germline V gene lookup returns CDR1 SQVTM and CDR2 ANQGSEA. The ends lost 6 bases at V and 4 bases at J; junction bases unmatched: 4. The CDR3 contains 12 residues. The CDR3 DNA is TGCAGCGTCGCGACAGGGCCAGATACGCAGTATTTT. Protein sequence: CSVATGPDTQYF.

J is TRBJ2-7 and V is TRBV5-8; D gene ambiguous. Per the germline V gene, CDR1 is SGHTS and CDR2 is YDEGEE. CDR3 length: 15 amino acids. V was shortened by 4 bases and J by 3 bases, with 17 bases between the two germline ends. The CDR3 DNA reads as TGTGCCAGCAGCCCACGGACCAGAGAATTCTACGAGCAGTACTTC. Its translation is CASSPRTREFYEQYF.

This clone has a single count. The V gene is TRBV2, the J gene TRBJ1-6; no clear D gene. Per germline, CDR1 SNHLY and CDR2 FYNNEI. The V end lost 5 bases, the J end lost 7 bases, and 15 bases lay between the germline ends. This CDR3 spans 15 amino acids. The CDR3 loop is CASSQLSLRNSPLHF. CDR3 DNA sequence: TGTGCCAGCAGTCAACTGAGCCTGAGAAATTCACCCCTCCACTTT.

This clone occurred a few times. The chain recombines TRBV11-3 with TRBJ2-5, with 8 bases that match TRBD2. This CDR3 is 16 amino acids long. V gave up 3 bases and J gave up 4 bases; unmatched junction bases: 10. CDR1 SGHNT and CDR2 YENEEA come from the germline V gene. The CDR3 nucleotides are TGTGCCAGCAGCTTGCGGGCTAGCGGGTCCATAGAGACCCAGTACTTC. Amino acid sequence: CASSLRASGSIETQYF.

This chain connects TRBV29-1 to TRBJ1-2; D is undetermined. CDR1 is SQVTM and CDR2 is ANQGSEA in the germline V gene. V lost 4 bases, J lost 6 bases, and 21 bases lay in between. CDR3 length equals 15 residues. The CDR3 DNA reads TGCAGCGTTGTCGTGGCAGGAAGTAGTTCGGATGGCTACACCTTC. It yields the protein CSVVVAGSSSDGYTF.

The CDR3 DNA sequence: TGTGCCAGCAGCGGGTACAATGAGCAGTTCTTC. It yields the protein CASSGYNEQFF. The V call is TRBV2, the J call TRBJ2-1; the D is unclear. This CDR3 has 11 amino acids. Trimming removed 6 bases at V and 4 bases at J, with 4 bases between. CDR1 is SNHLY, CDR2 FYNNEI, per germline.

V is TRBV7-9 and J is TRBJ1-1; no reliable D call. The CDR3 extends over 15 amino acids. The V gene lost 0 bases and the J gene lost 1 base, with 9 bases spanning the gap. Germline V gives CDR1 SEHNR, CDR2 FQNEAQ (reference sequence). In DNA, the CDR3 is TGTGCCAGCAGCTTAGCGAATACAGCGAACACTGAAGCTTTCTTT. Protein product: CASSLANTANTEAFF.

V gene TRBV11-2 combines with J gene TRBJ1-2; possibly TRBD1 for D (5 bases). The CDR3 is made up of 13 amino acids. Trimming stripped 5 bases from V and 2 bases from J, with 9 bases between. Germline CDR1 is SGHAT and CDR2 is FQNNGV. CDR3 coding DNA: TGTGCCAGCAGCCAGGGAGTCAACTATGGCTACACCTTC. Translated, it gives CASSQGVNYGYTF.